The TCR beta chain under discussion was sequenced for a study of a mutant IDH1 vaccine in newly diagnosed glioma (dated by TCRdb to 2020 to 2022). As for the study more broadly: Vaccination began 4-6 weeks after radiotherapy alone, or alongside temozolomide cycles in the chemotherapy-containing groups. Six visits were used for peripheral blood collection: V03 (baseline), V05, V07, V10, V12 and V13. Prior to enrollment, standard therapy consisting of radiotherapy alone, temozolomide alone, or radiochemotherapy with temozolomide had been administered to patients, with the combination being received by most patients. The week-35 safety follow-up was designated visit V12, and the week-47 end of study was designated visit V13. Longitudinal TCRB deep sequencing was done for 25 treated patients, wherever samples were available for exploratory analyses. Of the roughly 32 patients who were treated, about 62% were male and around 40% were female, and the mean age was around 41 years. Findings and caveats that apply to the study as a whole: It was noted by the authors that analyses of patient blood samples could not be reproduced owing to sample limitations. Availability determined which PBMC samples were chosen for TCRB deep sequencing. No apparent relationship was observed between pseudoprogression and alterations in the top peripheral T cell clonotypes detected by TCRB sequencing. Vaccine-induced immune responses across multiple MHC alleles were detected in over 80% of patients.

Interpreted using the paper, the time point label stands for: week 47, end of study. Each vaccine dose was 300 ug of a 20-mer mutant IDH1 peptide in Montanide, given subcutaneously with topical imiquimod. Patients received eight vaccinations in weeks 1, 3, 5, 7, 11, 15, 19 and 23, corresponding to visits V03 through V10. Donors had newly diagnosed WHO grade 3 or 4 IDH1-mutant astrocytomas with loss of nuclear ATRX. The samples were drawn from NOA16, a multicentre, single-arm, open-label phase I trial in Germany that tested a mutant IDH1 peptide vaccine in humans for the first time. The DNeasy Blood and Tissue Kit was used to extract genomic DNA from EDTA blood for TCRB sequencing. Library generation was performed with the immunoSEQ multiplex PCR assay. The hsTCRB Kit was used according to the manufacturer's protocol to amplify rearranged TCR beta chain sequences. An Illumina MiSeq was used to sequence the TCRB libraries. Under the source paper's analysis protocol: Demultiplexing, trimming and gene mapping were performed with the kit vendor's proprietary platform. TCRdb carries this immuneACCESS record with in-frame sequences only. Its versions omit some clonotypes, under half of them owing to an unresolved V gene in the studies checked, with the rest unexplained. V and J calls and clone size follow that table, whereas D and trimming were derived from the DNA. This sample has about 56,000 clones in its table, and 60% to 80% of those were observed once. 5.3% of the sample lies in the top ten.

This clone appeared a single time. Its antigen is unknown. No much larger clonotype is one base removed from it; base qualities were not supplied. Inclusive of the bounding cysteine and phenylalanine, the CDR3 is 16 residues long. Left in the record is the CDR3 DNA by itself, 48 bases read in frame from the first base. CDR1 and CDR2, per the germline V gene, are MGHRA and YSYEKL. V is cut by 2 bases and J by 6 bases, and the space between the germline ends is 17 bases. The origin of this receptor is a middle-aged man with glioma. Here the chain combines TRBV4-1 and TRBJ2-1; too little of a D gene remains to name it. Sequenced here: PBMCs, sampled from a glioma patient whose treatment included an IDH1 peptide vaccine. The nucleotide sequence reads as follows: TGCGCCAGCAGCCAAAACCCTTCTTGGGCGGTCAATGAGCAGTTCTTC. It codes for CASSQNPSWAVNEQFF.